These T cell receptor beta chains were read from a single sample in a study of blood T cells in healthy people across ages. TCRdb ran MiXCR on the 5' RACE reads and lists one entry per CDR3 protein. The table records 550,000 to 650,000 distinct CDR3 sequences, approximately 30% of them present only once. Sequenced sample: blood. The receptors originated from a woman older than 75 in good health. The CDR3 runs from the conserved cysteine through the conserved F or W. A D gene is named only where the DNA matches it firmly. Expanded clones are given a class, and other clones once, few, many or no size at all.

TRBV10-3	.	.	TRBJ2-1	CAISESRGGGYEQFF	TGTGCCATCAGTGAGTCGAGAGGGGGAGGCTATGAGCAGTTCTTC
TRBV20-1	.	.	TRBJ2-1	CSARAGTWSGHEQFF	TGCAGTGCTAGAGCCGGGACTTGGAGCGGCCATGAGCAGTTCTTC
TRBV6-6	few	.	TRBJ1-5	CASSAELDSNQPQHF	TGTGCCAGCAGTGCCGAGCTGGATAGCAATCAGCCCCAGCATTTT
TRBV20-1	.	.	TRBJ1-2	CSARGRAPLGGFTF	TGCAGTGCTAGAGGCAGGGCACCTCTTGGTGGCTTCACCTTC
TRBV20-1	many	.	TRBJ2-1	CSATTPEGQFF	TGCAGTGCCACCACCCCCGAGGGGCAGTTCTTC
TRBV7-8	.	.	TRBJ2-3	CASSLGYATDTQYF	TGTGCCAGCAGCTTAGGCTACGCCACAGATACGCAGTATTTT
TRBV27	many	.	TRBJ1-1	CASSPDRHTEAFF	TGTGCCAGCAGCCCTGACAGGCACACTGAAGCTTTCTTT
TRBV7-2	.	.	TRBJ2-4	CASSLGGGQVIAKNIQYF	TGTGCCAGCAGCTTAGGGGGGGGACAAGTTATAGCCAAAAACATTCAGTACTTC
TRBV7-2	many	.	TRBJ2-5	CASSKQGAGETQYF	TGTGCCAGCAGCAAGCAGGGCGCCGGGGAGACCCAGTACTTC
TRBV20-1	once	.	TRBJ2-7	CCVQDIPYEQYF	TGCTGCGTCCAGGACATTCCCTACGAGCAGTACTTC
TRBV4-2	.	.	TRBJ2-1	CASSQRADYSEQFF	TGTGCCAGCAGCCAAAGGGCCGATTACAGTGAGCAGTTCTTC
TRBV7-8	.	TRBD1	TRBJ1-4	CASSAYRGSNEKLFF	TGTGCCAGCAGCGCCTACAGGGGATCGAATGAAAAACTGTTTTTT
TRBV6-1	many	.	TRBJ2-7	CASSERGNYEQYF	TGTGCCAGCAGTGAAAGGGGGAACTACGAGCAGTACTTC
TRBV6-1	few	TRBD1	TRBJ1-1	CASSEATGGNTEAFF	TGTGCCAGCAGTGAAGCGACAGGGGGAAACACTGAAGCTTTCTTT
TRBV20-1	many	TRBD1	TRBJ2-7	CSARHRGGEQYF	TGCAGTGCTAGGCACAGGGGCGGCGAGCAGTACTTC
TRBV20-1	many	.	TRBJ2-7	CSARSLESHHEQYF	TGCAGTGCTAGGTCACTAGAAAGCCACCACGAGCAGTACTTC
TRBV5-6	many	.	TRBJ2-7	CASKRMTSPILKYEQYF	TGTGCCAGCAAAAGGATGACCTCACCGATTTTAAAATACGAGCAGTACTTC
TRBV4-2	many	TRBD2	TRBJ2-1	CASSPLAGGGNEQFF	TGTGCCAGCAGCCCTCTAGCGGGGGGCGGCAATGAGCAGTTCTTC
TRBV7-2	once	TRBD1	TRBJ2-4	CASRGQGAGRDIQYF	TGTGCCAGCAGAGGACAGGGGGCCGGTAGAGACATTCAGTACTTC
TRBV6-5	.	.	TRBJ2-2	CASSRGVGELFF	TGTGCCAGCAGTAGGGGGGTCGGGGAGCTGTTTTTT
TRBV5-1	many	TRBD2	TRBJ2-3	CASSSRTSGGRTDTQYF	TGCGCCAGCAGCTCACGGACTAGCGGGGGCCGCACAGATACGCAGTATTTT
TRBV7-6	.	TRBD1	TRBJ2-5	CASSLGQGGIETQYF	TGTGCCAGCAGCTTAGGACAGGGGGGGATCGAGACCCAGTACTTC
TRBV20-1	many	TRBD1	TRBJ2-7	CSARDMGTGDREQYF	TGCAGTGCTAGAGATATGGGGACAGGGGATCGCGAGCAGTACTTC
TRBV14	many	TRBD1	TRBJ2-5	CASSPFRQGAGETQYF	TGTGCCAGCAGCCCCTTCCGGCAGGGGGCAGGTGAGACCCAGTACTTC
TRBV6-6	few	TRBD1	TRBJ1-5	CASSYWDSAYSNQPQHF	TGTGCCAGCAGTTACTGGGACAGTGCTTATAGCAATCAGCCCCAGCATTTT
TRBV20-1	many	TRBD1	TRBJ2-6	CSARDGDRASGANVLTF	TGCAGTGCTAGAGACGGTGACAGGGCATCTGGGGCCAACGTCCTGACTTTC
TRBV25-1	few	.	TRBJ2-3	CASSDLQSTDTQYF	TGTGCCAGCAGTGACCTCCAATCCACAGATACGCAGTATTTT
TRBV6-2/TRBV6-3	many	.	TRBJ1-2	CASSYAADGYTF	TGTGCCAGCAGTTACGCTGCAGATGGCTACACCTTC
TRBV20-1	.	.	TRBJ1-2	CSATTGQNYGYTF	TGCAGTGCAACAACCGGACAAAACTATGGCTACACCTTC
TRBV7-3	many	TRBD2	TRBJ2-1	CASSLLGAGASNEQFF	TGTGCCAGCAGCTTACTAGGAGCGGGGGCCTCGAATGAGCAGTTCTTC
TRBV28	few	TRBD2	TRBJ2-2	CASSTLAGVRGELFF	TGTGCCAGCAGTACTCTAGCGGGGGTTCGGGGGGAGCTGTTTTTT
TRBV7-3	.	.	TRBJ2-3	CASSQLGIITDTQYF	TGTGCCAGCAGCCAACTAGGAATCATCACAGATACGCAGTATTTT
TRBV7-2	.	.	TRBJ2-1	CASSPMTGEQFF	TGTGCCAGCAGCCCCATGACGGGTGAGCAGTTCTTC
TRBV5-1	.	.	TRBJ1-6	CASSFLAGANSPLHF	TGCGCCAGCAGCTTCCTGGCAGGGGCTAATTCACCCCTCCACTTT
TRBV20-1	many	TRBD2	TRBJ2-3	CSARELLAGVGNTQYF	TGCAGTGCTAGAGAGTTGCTAGCGGGGGTGGGAAATACGCAGTATTTT
TRBV20-1	many	TRBD2	TRBJ2-7	CSARVLAGFDEQYF	TGCAGTGCTAGGGTCCTAGCGGGGTTCGACGAGCAGTACTTC
TRBV7-2	.	.	TRBJ2-1	CASKWTASYNEQFF	TGTGCCAGCAAGTGGACCGCATCCTACAATGAGCAGTTCTTC
TRBV18	.	TRBD1	TRBJ1-1	CASSPSRTGRSSTEAFF	TGTGCCAGCTCACCTTCTCGGACAGGGCGGTCGAGCACTGAAGCTTTCTTT
TRBV28	.	TRBD1	TRBJ2-7	CASSVGQGTFYEQYF	TGTGCCAGCAGCGTAGGACAGGGGACCTTTTACGAGCAGTACTTC
TRBV7-3	.	.	TRBJ2-2	CASSRPRGGVTGELFF	TGTGCCAGCAGTCGACCAAGGGGGGGCGTTACCGGGGAGCTGTTTTTT
TRBV12-5	.	.	TRBJ1-4	CASGINEKLFF	TGTGCTAGTGGGATTAATGAAAAACTGTTTTTT
TRBV6-1	few	TRBD2	TRBJ2-1	CASGAGGRGEQFF	TGTGCCAGCGGAGCGGGGGGGCGCGGTGAGCAGTTCTTC
TRBV7-2	many	.	TRBJ2-5	CASSEQGRMEETQYF	TGTGCCAGCAGCGAACAGGGTCGAATGGAAGAGACCCAGTACTTC
TRBV12-3/TRBV12-4	.	TRBD1	TRBJ1-5	CASSLTAGTGNQPQHF	TGTGCCAGCAGCCTCACCGCCGGGACAGGGAATCAGCCCCAGCATTTT
TRBV7-9	.	.	TRBJ1-1	CAGSLDGGREAFF	TGTGCCGGCAGCCTCGATGGGGGGCGTGAAGCTTTCTTT
TRBV20-1	many	.	TRBJ2-5	CSAELGEETQYF	TGCAGTGCCGAGCTGGGGGAGGAGACCCAGTACTTC
TRBV6-5	.	.	TRBJ2-2	CASSYGLPSDTGELFF	TGTGCCAGCAGTTACGGACTTCCGAGTGACACCGGGGAGCTGTTTTTT
TRBV12-5	many	TRBD1	TRBJ2-1	CASGLGPPGQAKFF	TGTGCTAGTGGTTTGGGACCCCCGGGACAGGCAAAGTTCTTC
TRBV15	.	.	TRBJ1-1	CATSREAGRTEAFF	TGTGCCACCAGCAGAGAGGCAGGGAGGACTGAAGCTTTCTTT
TRBV5-1	few	.	TRBJ1-4	CASSITGMEKLFF	TGCGCCAGCAGCATCACAGGGATGGAAAAACTGTTTTTT
TRBV5-1	many	.	TRBJ2-7	CASSLVFGYEQYF	TGCGCCAGCAGCTTGGTTTTTGGCTACGAGCAGTACTTC
TRBV7-6	many	TRBD1	TRBJ2-1	CASSGNRGQGEQFF	TGTGCCAGCAGCGGTAACAGGGGGCAAGGAGAGCAGTTCTTC
TRBV29-1	.	.	TRBJ2-7	CSVGGRYGQSYEQYF	TGCAGCGTCGGCGGTCGGTATGGACAGAGCTACGAGCAGTACTTC
TRBV6-2/TRBV6-3	many	TRBD1	TRBJ1-4	CASAGQETTNEKLFF	TGTGCCAGCGCCGGACAGGAAACAACTAATGAAAAACTGTTTTTT
TRBV5-5	many	.	TRBJ2-1	CASSLVPGGPNEQFF	TGTGCCAGCAGCTTGGTGCCGGGGGGCCCCAATGAGCAGTTCTTC
TRBV3-1	few	TRBD2	TRBJ2-3	CASSVMIRTSGGSTDTQYF	TGTGCCAGCAGCGTTATGATCCGGACTAGCGGGGGGTCCACAGATACGCAGTATTTT
TRBV20-1	many	.	TRBJ2-1	CSARELQGSYNEQFF	TGCAGTGCTAGAGAGTTACAGGGCTCCTACAATGAGCAGTTCTTC
TRBV6-1	many	.	TRBJ1-5	CASSAWDTRTRQPQHF	TGTGCCAGCAGTGCCTGGGACACCCGGACGCGTCAGCCCCAGCATTTT
TRBV4-2	few	TRBD1	TRBJ1-1	CASSLRDRGRVENTEAFF	TGTGCCAGCAGCCTACGGGACAGGGGAAGAGTCGAGAACACTGAAGCTTTCTTT